The TCR beta chain under discussion was sequenced for a study of cytotoxic CD8 clonotypes in ibrutinib-treated CLL. The protocol was immunoSEQ multiplex PCR, while the TCRdb copy is restricted to in-frame clones and leaves out a portion. Among roughly 51,000 clones listed, around half were seen once. Cryopreserved PBMCs provided approximately 2.2 micrograms of genomic DNA for the TCR beta libraries. This specimen was PBMCs, taken after 12 months of ibrutinib treatment. The source of this sequence is a human donor with chronic lymphocytic leukemia.

For the CDR3, the DNA is TGTGCCTGGAGTCGGGGGAGTCGAACTGAAGCTTTCTTT. Translated, it gives CAWSRGSRTEAFF. This chain joins TRBV30 and TRBJ1-1; D is perhaps TRBD1 (5 bases). The CDR3 covers 13 residues. Germline V gives CDR1 GTSNPN, CDR2 SVGIG (reference sequence). V was cut by 2 bases and J by 5 bases, with 12 bases left in between.